This T cell receptor (beta chain) was sequenced for a study of radiation and T cells in renal cell carcinoma (dated by TCRdb to the early 2020s). About the full investigation: The samples were obtained from a clinical trial, where primary renal cell carcinomas were treated with 15 Gy stereotactic body radiation therapy and then removed by nephrectomy 4 weeks afterward. In total, 50 to 55 samples underwent TCR beta sequencing: around 26 tumors plus 27 peripheral blood samples. In the approximately 49 samples combined, 4 million to 5 million unique CDR3 nucleotide sequences were found, encoding approximately 2,800,000 unique CDR3 amino acid sequences.

V and J lose 4 bases and 5 bases, and a span of 7 bases separates them. The germline V gene sets CDR1 to SGHRS and CDR2 to YFSETQ. The CDR3, cysteine through phenylalanine, is 12 amino acids long. Solely the CDR3 DNA is kept, with 36 bases framed from the first base. What the time point label conveys for this sample: baseline pretreatment blood. The treatment or condition tag for this specimen amounts to: 15 Gy SBRT to primary tumor, nephrectomy 4 weeks later. To follow tumor-enriched clonotypes, serial peripheral blood was collected from radiation-treated patients at baseline and at 2 weeks and 4 weeks after SBRT. Every patient's renal cell carcinoma showed clear cell pathology. Genomic DNA for TCR sequencing was prepared using the QIAamp DNA Blood Mini Kit (Qiagen). Only samples passing all quality control checks were included in the analyses. On this clone itself: This clone's antigen is unknown. Qualities for individual bases were not recorded, and no much larger clone is one base off.

The investigation overall reported the following: In blood, the top tumor clonotypes increased from baseline to 2 weeks after radiation and then shrank by 4 weeks, which suggests a temporary expansion of tumor-resident clones. Blood repertoire dynamics were not followed beyond 4 weeks after treatment. Effects of radiation dose or scheduling on the TCR repertoire could not be addressed with the single-armed trial design. Because pretreatment tumor biopsies were not available, the baseline intratumoral presence of clonotypes could not be determined.

TCR beta libraries were generated from genomic DNA with the immunoSEQ kit, following the manufacturer's recommendations. To prepare libraries, a first multiplex PCR with proprietary primers was run, followed by a second PCR that added unique barcodes, and a bead cleanup was done after each round. Each sample batch included a kit-provided positive control reaction and a negative control reaction. The final libraries underwent checking on an Agilent 4200 TapeStation D1000 ScreenTape, volumetric pooling, and quantification by qPCR. Sequencing ran on an Illumina NextSeq500 with a MidOutput 150-cycle cartridge, using 156 Read1 and 15 Index1 cycles with kit custom primers. The pooled library was loaded at approximately 0.92 pM with approximately 20% PhiX control spiked in. Under the source paper's analysis protocol: Vendor-processed data were analyzed in R, with a clonotype defined as all T cells sharing the same CDR3 nucleotide sequence. For clone abundance analyses, frequencies were normalized to the 10,000 most abundant clones per sample. Public T cell clones, which averaged fewer than five per sample, were excluded before analysis. Tumor-enriched clonotypes and baseline blood-enriched clonotypes were defined as those with an abundance difference of at least 32-fold between compartments. A beta-binomial differential abundance model was used to identify clonotypes that were expanded or contracted between blood time points. Similarity between tumor and blood repertoires was quantified using the Baroni-Urbani and Buser coefficient, and groups were compared with two-tailed Wilcoxon tests in R. Sourced from immuneACCESS, this table was stored by TCRdb with only in-frame sequences that have V and J called. A share of the clones is absent; for the studies checked, an unresolved V gene accounts for under half, and the remainder has no known explanation. V and J calls and clone size are given by that table; D and trimming were obtained from the DNA. The sample yields 130,000 to 150,000 clones; around 89% were counted once. Roughly 4% of the sample comes from the top ten.

This specimen consisted of blood, obtained from a patient whose treatment included radiotherapy and nephrectomy. The origin of this receptor is a woman between 65 and 79 years old with renal cell carcinoma. In this chain, TRBV5-1 is recombined with TRBJ2-1; there is no confident call for the D gene. The CDR3 protein sequence reads: CASSPLHNEQFF. The bases are TGCGCCAGCAGCCCATTACACAATGAGCAGTTCTTC.